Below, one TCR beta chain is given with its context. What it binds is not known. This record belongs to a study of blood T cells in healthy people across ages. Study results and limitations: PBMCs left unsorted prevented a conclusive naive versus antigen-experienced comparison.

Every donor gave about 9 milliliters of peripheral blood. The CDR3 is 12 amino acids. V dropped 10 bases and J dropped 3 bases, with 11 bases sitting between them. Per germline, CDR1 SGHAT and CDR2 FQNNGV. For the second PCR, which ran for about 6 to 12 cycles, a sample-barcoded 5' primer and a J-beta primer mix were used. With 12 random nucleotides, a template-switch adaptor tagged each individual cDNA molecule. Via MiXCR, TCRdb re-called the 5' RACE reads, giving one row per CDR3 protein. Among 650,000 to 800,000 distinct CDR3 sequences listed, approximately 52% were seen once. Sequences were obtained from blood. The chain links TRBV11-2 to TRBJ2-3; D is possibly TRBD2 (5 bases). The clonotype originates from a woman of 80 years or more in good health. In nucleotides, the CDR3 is TGTGCCACCCGGGGAAGGACAGATACGCAGTATTTT. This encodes CATRGRTDTQYF.